One and the same sample provided the 21 T cell receptor beta chains below, sequenced in a study of T cells in localized non-small cell lung cancer (dated by TCRdb to about 2020). The method was the immunoSEQ multiplex PCR assay. In TCRdb, the immuneACCESS table is reduced to in-frame sequences with V and J assigned. These tables do not hold every clone; where another copy was compared, an unresolved V gene accounts for under half, and the others remain unexplained. Recorded for this sample are nearly 25,000 clones; roughly nine tenths of them occurred a single time. The ten largest clones capture over 12% of the sample. Specimen: peripheral blood, collected before any cancer treatment. The receptor source for this set is a man between 40 and 69 years old with stage III squamous cell lung carcinoma.

The gene calls are TRBV28 and TRBJ1-3; D is uncertain. V gave up 10 bases and J gave up 4 bases, with 11 bases separating them. Germline V gene lookup returns CDR1 MDHEN and CDR2 SYDVKM. The CDR3 covers 12 residues. The DNA of the CDR3 is TGTGCCACCCTCAGCACAGGAAACACCATATATTTT. Translating gives CATLSTGNTIYF.

This clone was counted a few times. The V call is TRBV7-9, the J call TRBJ1-6; D call uncertain. CDR1 and CDR2 from the germline V gene are SEHNR and FQNEAQ (reference sequence). This CDR3 is 13 amino acids long. V was clipped by 1 base and J by 10 bases, with 8 bases between them. Written as DNA, the CDR3 is TGTGCCAGCAGCTTAGTACATGGGTCACCCCTCCACTTT. Translating gives CASSLVHGSPLHF.

The V and J genes are TRBV4-2 and TRBJ1-3; no firm D call. Per germline, CDR1 LGHNA and CDR2 YNFKEQ. This CDR3 has 13 amino acids. V dropped 1 base and J dropped 4 bases, with 5 bases sitting between them. CDR3 sequence reads: CASSQGNGNTIYF. In DNA form, the CDR3 reads TGTGCCAGCAGCCAAGGTAACGGAAACACCATATATTTT.

This chain connects TRBV4-1 to TRBJ1-5, with a possible D match to TRBD1 (5 bases). Trimming took off 3 bases at V and 0 bases at J, with 9 bases between the two ends. The V gene's germline CDR1 is MGHRA and CDR2 YSYEKL. This CDR3 is built from 15 residues. CDR3 sequence reads: CASSHNQGSNQPQHF. DNA for the CDR3: TGCGCCAGCAGCCACAATCAGGGTAGCAATCAGCCCCAGCATTTT.

The rearrangement uses TRBV7-2 and TRBJ2-1, with no clear D. Trimming pared 1 base from V and 3 bases from J, leaving 10 bases between. The CDR3 covers 15 residues. CDR1 SGHTA and CDR2 FQGNSA come from the germline V gene. DNA of the CDR3: TGTGCCAGCAGCTTAGATCTGGGGTTCTACAATGAGCAGTTCTTC. Protein: CASSLDLGFYNEQFF.

This clone appeared a single time. The J gene is TRBJ1-2, the V gene TRBV5-5, with D unresolved. This CDR3 comprises 16 residues. Germline assignment: CDR1 SGHKS and CDR2 YYEKEE (reference sequence). Trimming pared 4 bases from V and 4 bases from J, leaving 20 bases between. The CDR3 DNA reads as TGTGCCAGCAGCCATCCGGGGTCCAAGGGCCTCTATGGCTACACCTTC. This gives the protein CASSHPGSKGLYGYTF.

The rearrangement links TRBV28 to TRBJ1-1; D not resolved. The CDR3 extends over 14 amino acids. V shed 2 bases and J shed 4 bases, with 11 bases lying between them. Germline values: CDR1 MDHEN, CDR2 SYDVKM. The CDR3 bases are TGTGCCAGCAGTTTAAAGGGCCGAGTCACTGAAGCTTTCTTT. Translated, it gives CASSLKGRVTEAFF.

The chain links TRBV6-5 to TRBJ2-2; a weak D match, TRBD2 (6 bases). The CDR3 is 14 amino acids. Germline lookup yields CDR1 MNHEY and CDR2 SVGAGI. Trimming removed 6 bases at V and 5 bases at J, with 13 bases between. The CDR3 coding sequence is TGTGCCAGCAGCCCACGGGGGAGAACCGGGGAGCTGTTTTTT. It yields the protein CASSPRGRTGELFF.

V and J are TRBV5-4 and TRBJ2-1; possibly TRBD1 for D (6 bases). Trimming cost V 0 bases and J 0 bases, with 13 bases left between them. Looked up from germline, CDR1 is SGHNT and CDR2 is YYREEE (reference sequence). This CDR3 contains 17 residues. The CDR3 region is CASSLASGQTSYNEQFF. The DNA for the CDR3 is TGTGCCAGCAGCTTGGCCTCAGGACAGACCTCCTACAATGAGCAGTTCTTC.

This chain connects TRBV14 to TRBJ1-6, with D tentatively TRBD1 (6 bases). The CDR3 has 16 amino acids. Germline values: CDR1 SGHDN, CDR2 FVKESK. V was trimmed by 4 bases and J by 3 bases, leaving 13 bases between them. CDR3 coding DNA: TGTGCCAGCAGCCCTCAGGGGACGATCTATAATTCACCCCTCCACTTT. Encoded protein: CASSPQGTIYNSPLHF.

The V call is TRBV2, the J call TRBJ1-4; possible D gene TRBD1, 5 bases. Germline V gene lookup returns CDR1 SNHLY and CDR2 FYNNEI. This CDR3 is built from 14 residues. Trimming removed 6 bases at V and 5 bases at J, with 13 bases between. CDR3 sequence reads: CASRAQGLNEKLFF. In DNA, the CDR3 is TGTGCCAGCAGGGCTCAGGGATTAAATGAAAAACTGTTTTTT. Full variable domain (remainder filled in from reference TRBV2 and TRBJ1-4): EPEVTQTPSHQVTQMGQEVILRCVPISNHLYFYWYRQILGQKVEFLVSFYNNEISEKSEIFDDQFSVERPDGSNFTLKIRSTKLEDSAMYFCASRAQGLNEKLFFGSGTQLSVL.

The chain couples TRBV5-5 to TRBJ2-3; the D is unclear. The germline V gene has CDR1 SGHKS and CDR2 YYEKEE (reference sequence). The CDR3 is 12 residues long. Trimming took 3 bases from V and 5 from J, leaving 7 bases between them. The CDR3 loop reads CASSYPKDTQYF. The CDR3 bases are TGTGCCAGCAGCTACCCCAAAGATACGCAGTATTTT.

The genes are TRBV18 and TRBJ2-5, with D possibly matching TRBD1 (6 bases). The V end was cut by 5 bases, the J end by 2 bases, with 12 bases between. The germline V gene encodes CDR1 KGHSH and CDR2 LQKENI. This CDR3 is built from 14 residues. In nucleotides, the CDR3 is TGTGCCAGCTCAATATTACAGGGACAAGAGACCCAGTACTTC. Amino acids: CASSILQGQETQYF.

The J gene is TRBJ2-5, the V gene TRBV10-3, with TRBD1 identical over 11 bases. Looked up from germline, CDR1 is ENHRY and CDR2 is SYGVKD. The CDR3 loop spans 14 amino acids. Losses at the gene ends were 10 bases for V and 5 bases for J; bases not matched to a gene: 9. The CDR3 loop reads CATLPGTGGETQYF. CDR3 nucleotides: TGTGCCACCTTACCGGGGACAGGGGGGGAGACCCAGTACTTC.

V is TRBV13 and J is TRBJ2-7; D is possibly TRBD2 (6 bases). V was clipped by 0 bases and J by 5 bases, with 8 bases between them. Germline V lookup: CDR1 PRHDT, CDR2 FYEKMQ (reference sequence). The CDR3 covers 13 residues. This CDR3 is CASSLGREDEQYF. Written as DNA, the CDR3 is TGTGCCAGCAGCTTAGGCAGGGAGGACGAGCAGTACTTC.

V and J are TRBV27 and TRBJ2-7; tentative D call: TRBD1 (5 bases). Germline loops: CDR1 MNHEY, CDR2 SMNVEV (reference sequence). V dropped 5 bases and J dropped 2 bases, with 19 bases sitting between them. The CDR3 length is 16 residues. The CDR3 sequence: CASSPPPRAGTYEQYF. The CDR3 DNA reads TGTGCCAGCAGTCCTCCTCCCCGGGCAGGGACCTACGAGCAGTACTTC.

The chain uses TRBV9 and TRBJ2-5; 8 bases are shared with TRBD2. The CDR3 loop spans 17 amino acids. Germline CDR1 reads SGDLS; CDR2 reads YYNGEE. The V and J ends lost 0 bases and 1 base, in that order; junction bases with no gene match: 8. The DNA of the CDR3 is TGTGCCAGCAGCGTAGCCGTAGGCGGGGGGACCCAAGAGACCCAGTACTTC. Translated, it gives CASSVAVGGGTQETQYF.

The V call is TRBV20-1, the J call TRBJ2-7, with TRBD1 identical over 7 bases. The CDR3 is 11 amino acids. CDR1 and CDR2 from the germline V gene are DFQATT and SNEGSKA (reference sequence). CDR3 in DNA: TGCAGCCTTGGGGACAGCTACGAGCAGTACTTC. It yields the protein CSLGDSYEQYF.

The chain combines TRBV4-3 with TRBJ2-7; D is ambiguous. The CDR3 has 15 residues. V was trimmed by 0 bases and J by 1 base, leaving 10 bases between them. Germline V gives CDR1 LGHNA, CDR2 YSLEER. The CDR3 nucleotides are TGCGCCAGCAGCCAAGAAAAGGGCAGATCCTACGAGCAGTACTTC. Its translation: CASSQEKGRSYEQYF.

This clone was observed a single time. The rearrangement links TRBV29-1 to TRBJ1-2; D might be TRBD1 (5 bases). CDR3 length: 12 amino acids. Trimming shortened V by 4 bases and J by 7 bases, and 13 bases separated the two germline ends. The germline V gene encodes CDR1 SQVTM and CDR2 ANQGSEA. The CDR3, as DNA: TGCAGCGTTGGAACCAGGGTTGTTGGCTACACCTTC. Translating it yields CSVGTRVVGYTF.

This clone was found once. The gene calls are TRBV28 and TRBJ2-3; possibly TRBD1 or TRBD2 for D (5 bases each). The V gene lost 2 bases and the J gene lost 5 bases, with 11 bases spanning the gap. The germline V gene encodes CDR1 MDHEN and CDR2 SYDVKM. There are 14 residues in the CDR3. CDR3: CASSLGGQIDTQYF. CDR3 in DNA: TGTGCCAGCAGTTTAGGGGGTCAGATAGATACGCAGTATTTT.